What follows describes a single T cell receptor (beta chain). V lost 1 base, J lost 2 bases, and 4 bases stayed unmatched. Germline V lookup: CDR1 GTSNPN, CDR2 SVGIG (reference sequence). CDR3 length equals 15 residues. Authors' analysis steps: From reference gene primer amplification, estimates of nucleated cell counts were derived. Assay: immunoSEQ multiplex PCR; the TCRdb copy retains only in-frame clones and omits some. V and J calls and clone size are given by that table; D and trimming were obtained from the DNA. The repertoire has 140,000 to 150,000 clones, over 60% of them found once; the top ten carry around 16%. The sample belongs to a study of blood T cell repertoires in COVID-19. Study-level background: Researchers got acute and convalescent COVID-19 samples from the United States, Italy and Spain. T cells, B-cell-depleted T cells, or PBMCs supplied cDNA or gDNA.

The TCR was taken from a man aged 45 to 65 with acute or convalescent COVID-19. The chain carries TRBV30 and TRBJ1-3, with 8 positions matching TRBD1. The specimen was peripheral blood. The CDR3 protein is CAWSGRTGTGNTIYF. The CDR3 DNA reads TGTGCCTGGAGTGGCAGGACAGGGACTGGAAACACCATATATTTT.